The 12 T cell receptor beta chains below come from one sample, sequenced in a study of Graves' ophthalmopathy and Graves' hyperthyroidism. Scientists amplified the TCR beta CDR3 regions from RNA transcripts. HTBI-primed RT-PCR formed the first round, and a multiplex PCR formed the second. One entry per CDR3 protein results from TCRdb running MiXCR on the multiplex PCR reads. The data contain about 240,000 distinct CDR3 sequences, less than 55% of them singletons. Sequenced: peripheral blood. These TCRs come from an adult man with Graves' ophthalmopathy.

This clonotype was observed a few times. The gene calls are TRBV20-1 and TRBJ1-1; no definite D call. The CDR3 has 13 amino acids. The V gene lost 4 bases and the J gene lost 1 base, with 10 bases spanning the gap. Germline CDR1 reads DFQATT; CDR2 reads SNEGSKA (reference sequence). For the CDR3, the DNA is TGCAGTGCTAAAGTCCCCTGGAACACTGAAGCTTTCTTT. As protein: CSAKVPWNTEAFF.

This clonotype was seen a handful of times. The rearrangement joins TRBV29-1 to TRBJ2-5; D may be TRBD1 (5 bases). The CDR3 contains 14 residues. The germline CDR1 and CDR2 sequences are SQVTM and ANQGSEA. V was clipped by 4 bases and J by 0 bases, with 12 bases between them. The CDR3 sequence: CSVVVVRDQETQYF. CDR3 bases: TGCAGCGTTGTAGTAGTCAGGGACCAAGAGACCCAGTACTTC.

Notes on this clonotype: At one of its ends the junction is not consistent with the germline gene, which may arise from a read error. This chain connects TRBV7-2 to TRBJ1-5; D ambiguous. This CDR3 comprises 14 residues. Germline V lookup: CDR1 SGHTA, CDR2 FQGNSA. CDR3 DNA sequence: TGCGCCAGCAGCCAGATCGGCCTTGGACAGCCCCAGCATTTT. Residues: CASSQIGLGQPQHF.

The chain uses TRBV12-3 or TRBV12-4 and TRBJ2-7; 10 positions match TRBD2. This CDR3 region has 19 residues. With 6 bases clipped from V and 3 bases from J, the junction kept 20 bases outside the gene matches. In DNA, the CDR3 is TGTGCCAGCAGCGCGGCTGGGCTAGCGGGGGAGCTAGCGATCTACGAGCAGTACTTC. Translating gives CASSAAGLAGELAIYEQYF.

The chain is built from TRBV5-4 and TRBJ1-3, with 8 positions matching TRBD1. With 4 bases clipped from V and 0 bases from J, the junction kept 6 bases outside the gene matches. The CDR3 length is 16 residues. Per the germline V gene, CDR1 is SGHNT and CDR2 is YYREEE (reference sequence). The CDR3 DNA sequence: TGTGCCAGCAGCGAGAGGACAGGGCTCTCTGGAAACACCATATATTTT. Amino acids: CASSERTGLSGNTIYF. The full variable domain, in which reference TRBV5-4 and TRBJ1-3 provide the parts outside the CDR3, is ETGVTQSPTHLIKTRGQQVTLRCSSQSGHNTVSWYQQALGQGPQFIFQYYREEENGRGNFPPRFSGLQFPNYSSELNVNALELDDSALYLCASSERTGLSGNTIYFGEGSWLTVV.

A remark on this clonotype: One end of the junction varies from germline; a read error may be responsible. The V gene is TRBV5-5, the J gene TRBJ1-6; no clear D gene. This CDR3 spans 11 amino acids. Germline assignment: CDR1 SGHKS and CDR2 YYEKEE (reference sequence). The CDR3 sequence: CASSQRRPLHF. The CDR3 region has the DNA TGCGCCAGCAGCCAACGCCGGCCCCTCCACTTT.

V usage is TRBV7-2 and J usage is TRBJ1-6, with a possible D match to TRBD1 (6 bases). The V gene's germline CDR1 is SGHTA and CDR2 FQGNSA. V was shortened by 3 bases and J by 5 bases, with 11 bases between the two germline ends. CDR3 length: 15 amino acids. CDR3 residues: CASSFGGYDNSPLHF. CDR3 coding DNA: TGTGCCAGCAGCTTTGGGGGCTACGATAATTCACCCCTCCACTTT.

Here the CDR3 reads CASSQGATSPYEQYF. CDR3 coding DNA: TGTGCCAGCAGCCAAGGCGCCACCTCCCCCTACGAGCAGTACTTC. J is TRBJ2-7 and V is TRBV3-1; D is undetermined. Germline CDR1 and CDR2: LGHDT and YNNKEL (reference sequence). V dropped 1 base and J dropped 2 bases, with 12 bases sitting between them. The CDR3 covers 15 residues.

The chain uses TRBV5-1 and TRBJ2-3, with D tentatively TRBD1 (6 bases). This CDR3 is built from 13 residues. Germline values: CDR1 SGHRS, CDR2 YFSETQ. The V end lost 0 bases, the J end lost 6 bases, and 8 bases lay between the germline ends. CDR3 nucleotide sequence: TGCGCCAGCAGCTTGGCCCAGGGGGATACGCAGTATTTT. Translation: CASSLAQGDTQYF.

This clonotype was seen ten or more times. The chain joins TRBV20-1 to TRBJ1-2, with TRBD1 matching 7 bases. After removal of 0 bases from V and 7 bases from J, the junction contained 11 bases not matched to a gene. CDR1 and CDR2 from the germline V gene are DFQATT and SNEGSKA (reference sequence). The CDR3 is 15 residues long. The CDR3 spells CSARDQTDRAGGYTF. CDR3 coding DNA: TGCAGTGCTAGAGATCAAACCGACAGGGCTGGTGGCTACACCTTC.

This clonotype was observed many times. The chain carries TRBV10-3 and TRBJ1-2; no firm D call. The CDR3 is 15 residues long. In germline, CDR1 is ENHRY, CDR2 SYGVKD. V dropped 0 bases and J dropped 2 bases, with 10 bases sitting between them. For the CDR3, the DNA is TGTGCCATCAGTGAGTCAAGGGCAGGCAACTATGGCTACACCTTC. Amino acid sequence: CAISESRAGNYGYTF.

The chain couples TRBV20-1 to TRBJ1-1; no firm D call. Germline CDR1 reads DFQATT; CDR2 reads SNEGSKA (reference sequence). V lost 5 bases to trimming and J lost 0 bases, with 7 bases between them. This CDR3 region has 12 residues. The CDR3 reads CSARRMNTEAFF. CDR3 bases: TGCAGTGCTCGCCGGATGAACACTGAAGCTTTCTTT.